The 22 T cell receptor beta chains reported below all come from one sample, sequenced in a study of blood T cell repertoires in COVID-19. Libraries were prepared by immunoSEQ multiplex PCR; TCRdb keeps only in-frame clonotypes and omits some of them. The table lists about 190,000 clones, approximately 82% of them singletons, with 4% to 6.5% in the top ten. Sequencing used PBMCs or T cells enriched from blood (not recorded which). The receptors originated from a woman aged 55 to 70 with acute COVID-19.

The chain carries TRBV7-9 and TRBJ2-5, with 7 bases fitting TRBD2. This CDR3 is built from 17 residues. The germline CDR1 and CDR2 sequences are SEHNR and FQNEAQ (reference sequence). V dropped 1 base and J dropped 5; count of bases not matched to a gene: 13. The CDR3 nucleotides are TGTGCCAGCAGCTTAGGGGGGGGGAACGCCCTACGGGAGACCCAGTACTTC. Translating it yields CASSLGGGNALRETQYF.

CDR3: CSVLREGKLFF. The CDR3 nucleotides read TGCAGTGTTCTAAGAGAGGGAAAACTGTTTTTT. The chain uses TRBV20-1 and TRBJ1-4, with D unresolved. Trimming stripped 7 bases from V and 10 bases from J, with 13 bases between. The germline V gene encodes CDR1 DFQATT and CDR2 SNEGSKA (reference sequence). This CDR3 has 11 residues.

There are many counts of this clone. The genes are TRBV4-3 and TRBJ1-2; TRBD1 aligns across 7 bases. With V trimmed by 4 bases and J by 8 bases, 13 bases remained unmatched. Germline CDR1 LGHNA, CDR2 YSLEER. This CDR3 has 15 residues. In DNA form, the CDR3 reads TGCGCCAGCAGCCGAGCCACAGAAGGGGGCCAAGGCTACACCTTC. Protein product: CASSRATEGGQGYTF.

The genes are TRBV7-9 and TRBJ1-1; the D gene is possibly TRBD1 (5 bases). Per germline, CDR1 SEHNR and CDR2 FQNEAQ (reference sequence). The CDR3 spans 15 residues. V was cut by 5 bases and J by 11 bases, with 24 bases left in between. The CDR3 reads CASSHLGRAFGVAFF. As DNA, the CDR3 is TGTGCCAGCAGCCACTTGGGCAGGGCGTTCGGTGTGGCTTTCTTT.

The CDR3: CASSTTTGGYGYTF. The DNA for the CDR3 is TGTGCCAGCAGCACAACGACAGGGGGTTATGGCTACACCTTC. The chain uses TRBV7-8 and TRBJ1-2; 9 nucleotides match TRBD1. V gave up 5 bases and J gave up 5 bases; unmatched junction bases: 6. The V gene's germline CDR1 is SGHVS and CDR2 FQNEAQ. The CDR3 runs 14 residues.

The chain couples TRBV9 to TRBJ1-4; D might be TRBD1 (6 bases). The V and J ends lost 4 bases and 6 bases respectively, with 10 bases between them. The CDR3 contains 13 residues. The germline gives CDR1 SGDLS, CDR2 YYNGEE. The CDR3 reads CASSSRTDEKLFF. For the CDR3, the DNA is TGTGCCAGCAGCTCCCGGACAGATGAAAAACTGTTTTTT. The full variable domain, rest sourced from reference TRBV9 and TRBJ1-4, is DSGVTQTPKHLITATGQRVTLRCSPRSGDLSVYWYQQSLDQGLQFLIQYYNGEERAKGNILERFSAQQFPDLHSELNLSSLELGDSALYFCASSSRTDEKLFFGSGTQLSVL.

This clone was counted only a few times. The chain links TRBV29-1 to TRBJ2-7; D is perhaps TRBD1 (6 bases). The CDR3 loop spans 14 amino acids. V was trimmed by 6 bases and J by 2 bases, leaving 17 bases between them. The germline CDR1 and CDR2 sequences are SQVTM and ANQGSEA. CDR3 sequence: CSVTTPTGTYEQYF. The CDR3 DNA reads as TGCAGCGTCACCACCCCAACAGGGACCTACGAGCAGTACTTC.

CDR3 coding DNA: TGTGCCAGCAGCCCCCGGGACAGCCTTAATGAAAAACTGTTTTTT. This gives the protein CASSPRDSLNEKLFF. The rearrangement links TRBV7-2 to TRBJ1-4; 7 bases fit TRBD1. This CDR3 contains 15 residues. Germline V gives CDR1 SGHTA, CDR2 FQGNSA. Losses at the gene ends were 5 bases for V and 4 bases for J; bases not matched to a gene: 7.

This clone was observed a few times. The chain links TRBV7-9 to TRBJ1-1, with D possibly matching TRBD1 (5 bases). The CDR3 is made up of 13 amino acids. Germline V gives CDR1 SEHNR, CDR2 FQNEAQ (reference sequence). V was clipped by 5 bases and J by 12 bases, with 19 bases between them. CDR3 loop: CASSDSTATVTFF. DNA for the CDR3: TGTGCCAGCAGCGATTCGACAGCGACGGTAACTTTCTTT.

The gene calls are TRBV11-2 and TRBJ2-1, with 7 bases lining up with TRBD2. With 3 bases clipped from V and 3 bases from J, the junction kept 5 bases outside the gene matches. Germline V gives CDR1 SGHAT, CDR2 FQNNGV. The CDR3 loop spans 15 amino acids. The CDR3 region has the DNA TGTGCCAGCAGCTTTGCGGGAGCGGTCTACAATGAGCAGTTCTTC. As protein: CASSFAGAVYNEQFF. Using reference TRBV11-2 and TRBJ2-1 for the parts outside the CDR3, the full variable domain is EAGVAQSPRYKIIEKRQSVAFWCNPISGHATLYWYQQILGQGPKLLIQFQNNGVVDDSQLPKDRFSAERLKGVDSTLKIQPAKLEDSAVYLCASSFAGAVYNEQFFGPGTRLTVL.

This clone has only a few counts. This chain uses TRBV5-1 with TRBJ1-5; tentative D call: TRBD1 (5 bases). This CDR3 has 16 residues. Trimming stripped 1 base from V and 1 base from J, with 12 bases between. Germline V gives CDR1 SGHRS, CDR2 YFSETQ. CDR3: CASSLSREGSNQPQHF. CDR3 bases: TGCGCCAGCAGCTTGTCCAGGGAAGGGAGCAATCAGCCCCAGCATTTT.

Written as DNA, the CDR3 is TGTGCCAGTGATCAGGGGTCTTCACCCCTCCACTTT. Amino acid sequence: CASDQGSSPLHF. J is TRBJ1-6 and V is TRBV3-1 (or the pseudogene TRBV3-2), with D perhaps TRBD1 (6 bases). The length of the CDR3 is 12 residues. Per the germline V gene, CDR1 is LGHDT and CDR2 is YNNKEL (reference sequence). Trimming shortened V by 9 bases and J by 9 bases, and 12 bases separated the two germline ends.

The genes are TRBV7-9 and TRBJ2-7; 10 positions match TRBD1. CDR1 and CDR2 from the germline V gene are SEHNR and FQNEAQ (reference sequence). The junction had 9 bases not matched to a gene; V was cut back by 3 bases and J by 4 bases. This CDR3 spans 16 amino acids. The CDR3 DNA reads TGTGCCAGCAGCTTTATGCCGGGACAGGGGAGTTACGAGCAGTACTTC. Translated, it gives CASSFMPGQGSYEQYF.

J is TRBJ2-1 and V is TRBV12-5; 10 bases match TRBD1. Germline V gene lookup returns CDR1 LGHNT and CDR2 FRNRAP. V was pared by 0 bases and J by 7 bases, with 9 bases of the junction left unmatched. The CDR3 sequence is 17 residues long. CDR3: CASGLVLSGQGSNEQFF. In DNA, the CDR3 is TGTGCTAGTGGTTTGGTACTTTCGGGACAGGGGTCTAATGAGCAGTTCTTC.

J is TRBJ1-1 and V is TRBV9; TRBD1 agrees at 12 bases. Germline trimming cut 3 bases from V and 7 bases from J; bases unmatched to any gene: 10. Germline values: CDR1 SGDLS, CDR2 YYNGEE. The CDR3 sequence is 16 residues long. This CDR3 reads CASSEGVGQGANEAFF. DNA for the CDR3: TGTGCCAGCAGCGAGGGAGTGGGACAGGGGGCGAATGAAGCTTTCTTT. Full variable domain (remainder filled in from reference TRBV9 and TRBJ1-1): DSGVTQTPKHLITATGQRVTLRCSPRSGDLSVYWYQQSLDQGLQFLIQYYNGEERAKGNILERFSAQQFPDLHSELNLSSLELGDSALYFCASSEGVGQGANEAFFGQGTRLTVV.

V and J are TRBV7-2 and TRBJ1-6; unclear D gene. V was shortened by 4 bases and J by 5 bases, with 6 bases between the two germline ends. The CDR3 has 13 amino acids. Germline CDR1 reads SGHTA; CDR2 reads FQGNSA. The CDR3 reads CASSSGHNSPLHF. The DNA for the CDR3 is TGTGCCAGCAGCTCCGGTCATAATTCACCCCTCCACTTT.

The chain employs TRBV3-1 (or the pseudogene TRBV3-2) and TRBJ1-2, with TRBD1 matching 9 bases. V trimming: 2 bases; J trimming: 9 bases; junction bases outside the gene matches: 4. CDR3 length equals 13 residues. Germline V gene data show CDR1 as LGHDT and CDR2 as YNNKEL (reference sequence). The CDR3 loop is CASSQRDRARYTF. The CDR3 nucleotides are TGTGCCAGCAGCCAACGGGACAGGGCACGCTACACCTTC.

The chain has TRBV4-2 and TRBJ2-1; TRBD2 agrees at 11 bases. The CDR3 covers 15 residues. Trimming cost V 2 bases and J 7 bases; bases outside gene matches: 4. Germline V CDR1 and CDR2: LGHNA, YNFKEQ. As DNA, the CDR3 is TGTGCCAGCAGCCAAAGTAGCGGGAGGGGGAATGAGCAGTTCTTC. This translates into CASSQSSGRGNEQFF.

CDR3 sequence reads: CASSYSSGAAEQYF. The DNA of the CDR3 is TGTGCCAGCAGTTACAGTAGCGGGGCCGCCGAGCAGTACTTC. V and J are TRBV6-2 or TRBV6-3 and TRBJ2-7; 8 bases are shared with TRBD2. The junction had 6 bases not matched to a gene; V was cut back by 2 bases and J by 6 bases. The CDR3 is 14 amino acids. Germline-derived CDR1 and CDR2 are MNHEY and SVGEGT.

The V gene is TRBV7-2, the J gene TRBJ1-2, with 7 positions matching TRBD1. Germline V CDR1 and CDR2: SGHTA, FQGNSA. The CDR3 is 15 amino acids. V was pared by 5 bases and J by 2 bases, with 8 bases of the junction left unmatched. The CDR3 DNA sequence: TGTGCCAGCAGCCTAACCAGGGGGTTGAACTATGGCTACACCTTC. Residues: CASSLTRGLNYGYTF.

This chain joins TRBV3-1 (or the pseudogene TRBV3-2) and TRBJ1-2; TRBD1 is a possible D gene (5 bases). Trimming shortened V by 1 base and J by 7 bases, and 13 bases separated the two germline ends. Germline V CDR1 and CDR2: LGHDT, YNNKEL (reference sequence). The CDR3 contains 14 residues. CDR3 sequence (DNA): TGTGCCAGCAGCCAAGCCCCAGGGTCGATTGGCTACACCTTC. Protein sequence: CASSQAPGSIGYTF.

V and J are TRBV6-5 and TRBJ2-5; 10 bases match TRBD2. This CDR3 region has 16 residues. In germline, CDR1 is MNHEY, CDR2 SVGAGI. The J segment lost 3 bases and the V segment lost 0 bases, leaving 4 bases of the junction unmatched. The CDR3 here is CASSYSPSGRKETQYF. The CDR3, as DNA: TGTGCCAGCAGTTACTCCCCTAGCGGGAGAAAAGAGACCCAGTACTTC.